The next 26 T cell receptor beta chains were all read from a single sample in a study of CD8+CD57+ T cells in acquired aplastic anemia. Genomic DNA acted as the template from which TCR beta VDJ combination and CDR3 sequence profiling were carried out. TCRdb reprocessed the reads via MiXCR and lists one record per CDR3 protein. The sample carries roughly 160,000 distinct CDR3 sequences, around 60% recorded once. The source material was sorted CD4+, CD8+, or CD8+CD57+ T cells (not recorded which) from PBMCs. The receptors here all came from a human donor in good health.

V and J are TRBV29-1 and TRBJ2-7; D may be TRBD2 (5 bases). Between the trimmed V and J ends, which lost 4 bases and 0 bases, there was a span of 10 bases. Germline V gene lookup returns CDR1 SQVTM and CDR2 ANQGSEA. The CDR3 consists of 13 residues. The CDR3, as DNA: TGCAGCGTTGTCAGGAGGAGCTCCTACGAGCAGTACTTC. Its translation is CSVVRRSSYEQYF.

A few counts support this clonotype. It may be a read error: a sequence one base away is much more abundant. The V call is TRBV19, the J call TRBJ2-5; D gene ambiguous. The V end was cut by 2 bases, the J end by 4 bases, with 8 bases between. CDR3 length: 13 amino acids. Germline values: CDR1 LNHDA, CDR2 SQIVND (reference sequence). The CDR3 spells CASSILPRETQYF. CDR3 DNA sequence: TGTGCCAGTAGTATACTCCCCAGAGAGACCCAGTACTTC.

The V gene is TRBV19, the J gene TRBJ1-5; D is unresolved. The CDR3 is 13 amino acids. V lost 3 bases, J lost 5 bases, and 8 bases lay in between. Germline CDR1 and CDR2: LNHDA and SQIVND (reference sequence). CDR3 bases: TGTGCCAGTAGTATGTCCCATGATCAGCCCCAGCATTTT. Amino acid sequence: CASSMSHDQPQHF. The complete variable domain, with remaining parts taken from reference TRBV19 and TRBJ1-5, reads DGGITQSPKYLFRKEGQNVTLSCEQNLNHDAMYWYRQDPGQGLRLIYYSQIVNDFQKGDIAEGYSVSREKKESFPLTVTSAQKNPTAFYLCASSMSHDQPQHFGDGTRLSIL.

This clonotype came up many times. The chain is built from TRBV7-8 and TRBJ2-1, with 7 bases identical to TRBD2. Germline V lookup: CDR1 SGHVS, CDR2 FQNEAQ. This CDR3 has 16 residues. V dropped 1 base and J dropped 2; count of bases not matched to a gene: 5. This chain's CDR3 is CASSLGREEAYNEQFF. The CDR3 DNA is TGTGCCAGCAGCTTAGGTCGGGAGGAGGCCTACAATGAGCAGTTCTTC.

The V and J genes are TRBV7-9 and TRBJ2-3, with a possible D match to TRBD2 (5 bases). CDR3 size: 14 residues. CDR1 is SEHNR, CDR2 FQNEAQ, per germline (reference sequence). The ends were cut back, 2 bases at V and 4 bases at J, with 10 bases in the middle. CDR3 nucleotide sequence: TGTGCCAGCAGCTTATTGGCGGACTCAGATACGCAGTATTTT. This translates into CASSLLADSDTQYF.

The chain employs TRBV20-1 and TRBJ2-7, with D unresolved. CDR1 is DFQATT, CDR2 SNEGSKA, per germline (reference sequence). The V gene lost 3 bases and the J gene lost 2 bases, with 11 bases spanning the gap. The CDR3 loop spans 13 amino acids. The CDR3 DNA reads TGCAGTGCTAGTTCCAGGCGAACCTACGAGCAGTACTTC. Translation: CSASSRRTYEQYF.

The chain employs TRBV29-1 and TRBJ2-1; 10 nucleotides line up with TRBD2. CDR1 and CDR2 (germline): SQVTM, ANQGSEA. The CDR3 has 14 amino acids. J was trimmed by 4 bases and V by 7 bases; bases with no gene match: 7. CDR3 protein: CSALAGEGYNEQFF. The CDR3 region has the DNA TGCAGCGCCCTAGCGGGAGAGGGGTACAATGAGCAGTTCTTC.

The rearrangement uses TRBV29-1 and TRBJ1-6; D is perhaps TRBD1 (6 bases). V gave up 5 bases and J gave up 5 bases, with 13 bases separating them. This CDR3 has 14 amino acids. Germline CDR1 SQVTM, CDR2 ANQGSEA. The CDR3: CSVTGTGNNSPLHF. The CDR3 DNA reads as TGCAGCGTTACAGGGACTGGGAATAATTCACCCCTCCACTTT.

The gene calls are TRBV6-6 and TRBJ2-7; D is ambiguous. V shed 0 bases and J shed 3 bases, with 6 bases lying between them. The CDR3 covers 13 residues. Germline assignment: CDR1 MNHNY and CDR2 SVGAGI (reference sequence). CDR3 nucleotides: TGTGCCAGCAGTTACTCAATGAACTACGAGCAGTACTTC. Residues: CASSYSMNYEQYF.

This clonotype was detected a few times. The CDR3 loop is CASSLGTGNSPLHF. For the CDR3, the DNA is TGTGCCAGCAGCCTCGGGACAGGGAATTCACCCCTCCACTTT. The chain uses TRBV7-6 and TRBJ1-6; 9 nucleotides agree with TRBD1. CDR1 is SGHVS, CDR2 FNYEAQ, per germline. This CDR3 has 14 amino acids. V gave up 5 bases and J gave up 7 bases; unmatched junction bases: 3.

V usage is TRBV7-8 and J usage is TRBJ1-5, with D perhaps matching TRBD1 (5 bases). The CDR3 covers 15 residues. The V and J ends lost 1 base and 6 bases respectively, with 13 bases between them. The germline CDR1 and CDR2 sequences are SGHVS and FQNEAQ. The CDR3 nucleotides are TGTGCCAGCAGCTTAGTTCGCAGGGAAGGTCAGCCCCAGCATTTT. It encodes CASSLVRREGQPQHF. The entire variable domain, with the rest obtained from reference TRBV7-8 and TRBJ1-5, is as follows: GAGVSQSPRYKVAKRGQDVALRCDPISGHVSLFWYQQALGQGPEFLTYFQNEAQLDKSGLPSDRFFAERPEGSVSTLKIQRTQQEDSAVYLCASSLVRREGQPQHFGDGTRLSIL.

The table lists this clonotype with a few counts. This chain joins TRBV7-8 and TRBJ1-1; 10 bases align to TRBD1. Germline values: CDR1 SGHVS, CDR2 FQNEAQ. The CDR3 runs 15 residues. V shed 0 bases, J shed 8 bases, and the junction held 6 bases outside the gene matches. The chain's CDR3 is CASSLAPGTGEEAFF. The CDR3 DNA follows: TGTGCCAGCAGCTTAGCCCCAGGGACAGGGGAAGAAGCTTTCTTT.

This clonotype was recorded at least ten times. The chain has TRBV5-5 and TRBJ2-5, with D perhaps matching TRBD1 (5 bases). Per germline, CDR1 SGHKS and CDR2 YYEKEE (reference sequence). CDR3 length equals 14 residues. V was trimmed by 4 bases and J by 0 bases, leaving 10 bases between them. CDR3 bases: TGTGCCAGCAGCCCAGGGCCCAACCAAGAGACCCAGTACTTC. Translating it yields CASSPGPNQETQYF. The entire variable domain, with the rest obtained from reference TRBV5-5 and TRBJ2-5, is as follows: DAGVTQSPTHLIKTRGQQVTLRCSPISGHKSVSWYQQVLGQGPQFIFQYYEKEERGRGNFPDRFSARQFPNYSSELNVNALLLGDSALYLCASSPGPNQETQYFGPGTRLLVL.

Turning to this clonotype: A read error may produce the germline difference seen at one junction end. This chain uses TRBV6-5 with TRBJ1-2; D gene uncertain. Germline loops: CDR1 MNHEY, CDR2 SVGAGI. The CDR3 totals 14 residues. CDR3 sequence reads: CAISEVQDNYGYTF. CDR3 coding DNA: TGTGCCATCAGTGAGGTTCAGGACAACTATGGCTACACCTTC.

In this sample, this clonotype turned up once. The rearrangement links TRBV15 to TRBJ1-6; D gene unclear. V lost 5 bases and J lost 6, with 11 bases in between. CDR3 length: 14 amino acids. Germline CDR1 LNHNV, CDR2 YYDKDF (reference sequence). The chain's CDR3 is CATSPLVGNSPLHF. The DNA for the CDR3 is TGTGCCACCAGCCCTCTGGTTGGTAATTCACCCCTCCACTTT.

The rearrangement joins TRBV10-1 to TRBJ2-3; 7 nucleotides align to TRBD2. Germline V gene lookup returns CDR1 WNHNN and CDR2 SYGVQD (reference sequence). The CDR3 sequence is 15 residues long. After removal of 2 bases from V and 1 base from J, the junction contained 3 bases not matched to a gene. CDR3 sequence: CASSEVLAGTDTQYF. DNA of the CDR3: TGCGCCAGCAGTGAGGTCCTAGCGGGCACAGATACGCAGTATTTT.

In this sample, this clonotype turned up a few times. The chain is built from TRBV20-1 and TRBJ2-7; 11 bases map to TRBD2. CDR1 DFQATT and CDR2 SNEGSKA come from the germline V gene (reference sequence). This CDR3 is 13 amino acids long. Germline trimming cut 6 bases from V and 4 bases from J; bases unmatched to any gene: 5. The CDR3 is CSAPTSGEYEQYF. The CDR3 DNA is TGCAGTGCCCCGACTAGCGGGGAATACGAGCAGTACTTC.

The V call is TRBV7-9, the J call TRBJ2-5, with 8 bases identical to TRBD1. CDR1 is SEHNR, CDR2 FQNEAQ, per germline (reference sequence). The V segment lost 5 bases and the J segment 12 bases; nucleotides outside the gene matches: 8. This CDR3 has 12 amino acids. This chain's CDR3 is CASSQRTGTEYF. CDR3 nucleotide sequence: TGTGCCAGCAGCCAGAGGACAGGGACGGAGTACTTC.

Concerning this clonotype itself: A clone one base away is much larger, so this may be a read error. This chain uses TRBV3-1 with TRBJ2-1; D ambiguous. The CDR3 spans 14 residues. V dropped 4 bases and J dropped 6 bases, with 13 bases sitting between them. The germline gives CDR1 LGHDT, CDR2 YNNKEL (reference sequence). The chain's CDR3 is CASSLGPARNEQFF. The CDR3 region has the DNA TGTGCCAGCAGCCTCGGACCAGCTCGCAATGAGCAGTTCTTC.

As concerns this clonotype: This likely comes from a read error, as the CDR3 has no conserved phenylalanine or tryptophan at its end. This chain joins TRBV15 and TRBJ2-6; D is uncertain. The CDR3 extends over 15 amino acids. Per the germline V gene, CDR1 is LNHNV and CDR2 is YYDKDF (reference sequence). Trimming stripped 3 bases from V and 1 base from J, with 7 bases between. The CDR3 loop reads CATSSRRSGANVLTL. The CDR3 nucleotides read TGTGCCACCAGCAGCCGCAGGTCTGGGGCCAACGTCCTGACTTTG.

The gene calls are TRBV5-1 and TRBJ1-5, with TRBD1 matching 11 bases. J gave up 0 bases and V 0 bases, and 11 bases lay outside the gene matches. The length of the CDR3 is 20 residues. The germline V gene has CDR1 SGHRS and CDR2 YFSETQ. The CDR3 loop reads CASSLDQGQGERDSNQPQHF. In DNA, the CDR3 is TGCGCCAGCAGCTTGGACCAGGGACAGGGGGAACGGGATAGCAATCAGCCCCAGCATTTT.

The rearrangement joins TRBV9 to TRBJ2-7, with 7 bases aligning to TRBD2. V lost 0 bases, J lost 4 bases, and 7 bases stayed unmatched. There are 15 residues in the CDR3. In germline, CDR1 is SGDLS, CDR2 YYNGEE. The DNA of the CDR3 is TGTGCCAGCAGCGTAGTTCCTAGCGGTCAATACGAGCAGTACTTC. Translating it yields CASSVVPSGQYEQYF.

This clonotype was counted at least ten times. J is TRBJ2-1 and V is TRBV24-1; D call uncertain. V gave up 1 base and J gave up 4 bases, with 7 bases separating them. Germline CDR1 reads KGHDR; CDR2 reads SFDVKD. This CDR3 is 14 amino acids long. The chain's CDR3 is CATSDFKEYNEQFF. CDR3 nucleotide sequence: TGTGCCACCAGTGATTTTAAGGAGTACAATGAGCAGTTCTTC.

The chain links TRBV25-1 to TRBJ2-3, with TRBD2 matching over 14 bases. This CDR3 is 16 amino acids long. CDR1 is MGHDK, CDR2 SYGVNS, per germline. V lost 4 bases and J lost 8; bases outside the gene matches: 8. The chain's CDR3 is CASSATSGRARGTQYF. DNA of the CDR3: TGTGCCAGCAGTGCGACTAGCGGGAGGGCAAGAGGTACGCAGTATTTT.

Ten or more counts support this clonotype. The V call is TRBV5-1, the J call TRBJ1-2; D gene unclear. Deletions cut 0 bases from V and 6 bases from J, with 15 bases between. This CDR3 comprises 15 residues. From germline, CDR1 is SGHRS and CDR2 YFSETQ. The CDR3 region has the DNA TGCGCCAGCAGCTTGGTATCCGGACGAGTCGATGGCTACACCTTC. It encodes CASSLVSGRVDGYTF.

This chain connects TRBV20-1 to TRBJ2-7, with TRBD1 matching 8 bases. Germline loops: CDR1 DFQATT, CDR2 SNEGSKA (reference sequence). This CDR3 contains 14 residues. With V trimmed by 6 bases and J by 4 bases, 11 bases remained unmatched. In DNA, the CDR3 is TGCAGTGCACAGGGGGGTCAGGGTAAATACGAGCAGTACTTC. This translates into CSAQGGQGKYEQYF.